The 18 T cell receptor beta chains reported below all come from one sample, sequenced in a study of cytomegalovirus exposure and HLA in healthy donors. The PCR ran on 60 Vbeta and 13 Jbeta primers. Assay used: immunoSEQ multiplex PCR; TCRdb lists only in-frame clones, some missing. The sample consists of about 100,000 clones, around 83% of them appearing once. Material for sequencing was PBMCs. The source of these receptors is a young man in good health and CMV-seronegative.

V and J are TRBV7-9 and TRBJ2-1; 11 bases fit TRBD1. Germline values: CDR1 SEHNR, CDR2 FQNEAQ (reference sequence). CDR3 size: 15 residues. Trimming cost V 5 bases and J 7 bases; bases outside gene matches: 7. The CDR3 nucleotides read TGTGCCAGCAGCGGGGACAGGGGGAGTGAAAATGAGCAGTTCTTC. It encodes CASSGDRGSENEQFF.

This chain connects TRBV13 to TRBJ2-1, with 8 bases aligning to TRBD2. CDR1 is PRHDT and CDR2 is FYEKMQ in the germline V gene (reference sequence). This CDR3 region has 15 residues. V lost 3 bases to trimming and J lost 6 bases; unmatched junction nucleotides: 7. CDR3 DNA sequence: TGTGCCAGCAGCTTGTCCCCGGGAGGGGGCAATGAGCAGTTCTTC. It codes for CASSLSPGGGNEQFF.

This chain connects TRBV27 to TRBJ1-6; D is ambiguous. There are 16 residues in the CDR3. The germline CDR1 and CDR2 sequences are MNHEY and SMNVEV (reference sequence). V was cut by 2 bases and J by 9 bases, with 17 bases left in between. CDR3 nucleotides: TGTGCCAGCAGTTTACGTCCGGAGGTGTTCAGTTCACCCCTCCACTTT. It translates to CASSLRPEVFSSPLHF.

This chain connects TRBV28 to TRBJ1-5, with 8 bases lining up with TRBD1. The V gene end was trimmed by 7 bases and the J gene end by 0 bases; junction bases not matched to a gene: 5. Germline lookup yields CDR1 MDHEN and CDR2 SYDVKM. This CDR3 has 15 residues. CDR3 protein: CASTRGLGSNQPQHF. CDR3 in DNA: TGTGCCAGCACCAGGGGGCTTGGTAGCAATCAGCCCCAGCATTTT.

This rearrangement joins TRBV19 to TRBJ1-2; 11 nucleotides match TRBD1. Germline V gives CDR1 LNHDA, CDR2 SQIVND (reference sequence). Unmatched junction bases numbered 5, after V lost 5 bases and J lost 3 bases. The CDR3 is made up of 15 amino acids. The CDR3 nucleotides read TGTGCCAGTAGTTCCGGACAGGGGGCATACTATGGCTACACCTTC. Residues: CASSSGQGAYYGYTF.

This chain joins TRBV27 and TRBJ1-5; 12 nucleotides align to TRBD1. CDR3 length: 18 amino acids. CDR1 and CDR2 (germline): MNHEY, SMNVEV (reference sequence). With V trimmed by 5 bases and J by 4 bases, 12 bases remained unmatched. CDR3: CASSPHPGQGARNQPQHF. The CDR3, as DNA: TGTGCCAGCAGTCCCCACCCGGGACAGGGGGCGAGGAATCAGCCCCAGCATTTT.

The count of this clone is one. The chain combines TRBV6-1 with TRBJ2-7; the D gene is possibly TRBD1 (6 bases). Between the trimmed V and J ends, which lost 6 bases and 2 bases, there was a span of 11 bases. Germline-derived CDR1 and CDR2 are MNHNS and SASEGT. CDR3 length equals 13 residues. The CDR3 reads CASRQDSPYEQYF. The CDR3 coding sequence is TGTGCCAGCAGACAGGACAGCCCCTACGAGCAGTACTTC.

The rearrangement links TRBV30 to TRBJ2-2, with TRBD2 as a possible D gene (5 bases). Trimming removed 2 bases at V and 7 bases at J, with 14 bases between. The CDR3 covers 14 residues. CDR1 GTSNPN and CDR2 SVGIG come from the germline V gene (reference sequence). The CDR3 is CAWSPLQSGGELFF. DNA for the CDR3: TGTGCCTGGAGTCCTCTCCAAAGCGGCGGGGAGCTGTTTTTT.

Written as DNA, the CDR3 is TGTGCCAGCAGCTTATCAGGGGGTGGGTACGAGCAGTACTTC. It codes for CASSLSGGGYEQYF. V and J are TRBV7-3 and TRBJ2-7; 7 bases line up with TRBD1. This CDR3 comprises 14 residues. After removal of 2 bases from V and 4 bases from J, the junction contained 5 bases not matched to a gene. Per germline, CDR1 SGHTA and CDR2 FQGTGA.

CDR3 coding DNA: TGCGCCAGCCGACCTATGGGACAGAGCCAAGAGACCCAGTACTTC. Amino acids: CASRPMGQSQETQYF. V is TRBV5-1 and J is TRBJ2-5; TRBD1 agrees at 7 bases. Germline V lookup: CDR1 SGHRS, CDR2 YFSETQ. The trim removed 7 bases at V and 1 base at J, leaving 10 bases unmatched. The CDR3 totals 15 residues.

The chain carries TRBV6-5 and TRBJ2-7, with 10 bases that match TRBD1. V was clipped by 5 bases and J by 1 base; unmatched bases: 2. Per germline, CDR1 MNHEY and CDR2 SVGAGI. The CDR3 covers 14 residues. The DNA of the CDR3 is TGTGCCAGCAGTCCGGGACAGGGGTCCTACGAGCAGTACTTC. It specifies CASSPGQGSYEQYF.

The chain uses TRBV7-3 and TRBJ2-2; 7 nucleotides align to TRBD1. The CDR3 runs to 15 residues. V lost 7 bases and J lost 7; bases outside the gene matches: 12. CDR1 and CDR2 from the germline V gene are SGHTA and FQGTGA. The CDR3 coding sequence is TGTGCCAGCAACTCAGAGAGGGGGCAGAACGGGGAGCTGTTTTTT. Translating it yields CASNSERGQNGELFF. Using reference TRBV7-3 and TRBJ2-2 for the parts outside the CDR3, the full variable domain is GAGVSQTPSNKVTEKGKYVELRCDPISGHTALYWYRQSLGQGPEFLIYFQGTGAADDSGLPNDRFFAVRPEGSVSTLKIQRTERGDSAVYLCASNSERGQNGELFFGEGSRLTVL.

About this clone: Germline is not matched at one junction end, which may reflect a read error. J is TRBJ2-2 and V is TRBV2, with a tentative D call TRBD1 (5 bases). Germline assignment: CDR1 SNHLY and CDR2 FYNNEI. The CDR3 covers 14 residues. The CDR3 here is CATQPTVNIGELFF. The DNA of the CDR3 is TGTGCCACTCAACCGACAGTTAACATCGGGGAGCTGTTTTTT.

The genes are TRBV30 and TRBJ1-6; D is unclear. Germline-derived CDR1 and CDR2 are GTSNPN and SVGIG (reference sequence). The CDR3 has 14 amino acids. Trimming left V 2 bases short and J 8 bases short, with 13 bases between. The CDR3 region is CAWSTNLEDSPLHF. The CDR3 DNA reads TGTGCCTGGAGTACCAATCTCGAGGATTCACCCCTCCACTTT.

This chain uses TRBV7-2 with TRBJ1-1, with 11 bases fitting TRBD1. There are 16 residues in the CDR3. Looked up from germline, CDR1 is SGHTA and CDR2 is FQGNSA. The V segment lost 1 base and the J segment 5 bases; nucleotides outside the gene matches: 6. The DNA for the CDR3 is TGTGCCAGCAGCTTAGTGCGGGGACAGGGGGATACTGAAGCTTTCTTT. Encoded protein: CASSLVRGQGDTEAFF.

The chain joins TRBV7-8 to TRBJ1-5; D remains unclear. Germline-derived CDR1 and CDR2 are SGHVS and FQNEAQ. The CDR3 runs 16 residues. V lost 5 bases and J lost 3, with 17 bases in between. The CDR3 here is CASSQAPTGNNQPQHF. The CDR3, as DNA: TGTGCCAGCAGCCAAGCGCCCACGGGGAACAATCAGCCCCAGCATTTT.

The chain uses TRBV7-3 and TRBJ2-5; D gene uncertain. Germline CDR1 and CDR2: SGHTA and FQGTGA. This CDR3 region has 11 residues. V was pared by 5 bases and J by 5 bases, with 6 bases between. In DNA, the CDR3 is TGTGCCAGCAGCGACGGGGAGACCCAGTACTTC. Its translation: CASSDGETQYF.

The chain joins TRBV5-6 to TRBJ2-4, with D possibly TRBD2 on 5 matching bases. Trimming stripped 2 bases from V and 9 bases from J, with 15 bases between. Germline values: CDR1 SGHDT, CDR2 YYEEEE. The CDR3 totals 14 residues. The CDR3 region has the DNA TGTGCCAGCAGCTTAAGTGGGAGCGGTGGCATTCAGTACTTC. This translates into CASSLSGSGGIQYF.